What follows is one T cell receptor beta chain and its context. This entry belongs to a study of blood T cells in healthy people across ages. With 1 base clipped from V and 1 base from J, the junction kept 4 bases outside the gene matches. The CDR3 is made up of 16 amino acids. CDR1 and CDR2 from the germline V gene are SGHRS and YFSETQ. The authors ran a second PCR of about 6 to 12 cycles using a sample-barcoded 5' primer and a J-beta primer mix. TCRdb analysed the 5' RACE reads with MiXCR anew, one entry per CDR3 protein. Of roughly 800,000 distinct CDR3 sequences listed, approximately 55% are singletons.

The sequence was obtained from a man older than 75 in good health. The sequenced sample consisted of blood. The V call is TRBV5-1, the J call TRBJ2-2; 7 bases agree with TRBD2. The CDR3 loop is CASSLSGNKNTGELFF. The CDR3 DNA reads TGCGCCAGCAGCTTGAGCGGGAATAAGAACACCGGGGAGCTGTTTTTT.